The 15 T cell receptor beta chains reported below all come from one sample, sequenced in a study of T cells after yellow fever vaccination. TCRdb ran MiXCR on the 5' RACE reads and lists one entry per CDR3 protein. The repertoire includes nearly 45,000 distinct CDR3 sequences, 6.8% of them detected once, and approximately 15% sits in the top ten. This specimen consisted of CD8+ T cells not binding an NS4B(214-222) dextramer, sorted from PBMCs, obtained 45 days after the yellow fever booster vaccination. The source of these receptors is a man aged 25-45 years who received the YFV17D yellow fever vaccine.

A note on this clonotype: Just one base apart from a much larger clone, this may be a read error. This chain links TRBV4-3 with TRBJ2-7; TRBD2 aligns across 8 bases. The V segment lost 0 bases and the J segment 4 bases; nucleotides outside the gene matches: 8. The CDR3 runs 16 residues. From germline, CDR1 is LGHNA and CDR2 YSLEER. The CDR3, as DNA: TGCGCCAGCAGCCAAGATGAGACTAGCGCGAGTTACGAGCAGTACTTC. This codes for CASSQDETSASYEQYF.

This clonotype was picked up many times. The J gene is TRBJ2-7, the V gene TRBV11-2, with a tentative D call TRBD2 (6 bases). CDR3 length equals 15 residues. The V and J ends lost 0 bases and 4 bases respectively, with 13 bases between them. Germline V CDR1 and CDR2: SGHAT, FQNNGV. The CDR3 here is CASSLEGSGPYEQYF. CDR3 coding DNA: TGTGCCAGCAGCTTAGAAGGTAGCGGACCGTACGAGCAGTACTTC.

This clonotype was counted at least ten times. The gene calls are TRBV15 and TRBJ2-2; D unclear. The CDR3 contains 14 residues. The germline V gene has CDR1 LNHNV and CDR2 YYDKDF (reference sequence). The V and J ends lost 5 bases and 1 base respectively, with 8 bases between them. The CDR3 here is CATSATVNTGELFF. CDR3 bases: TGTGCCACCAGCGCCACAGTGAACACCGGGGAGCTGTTTTTT.

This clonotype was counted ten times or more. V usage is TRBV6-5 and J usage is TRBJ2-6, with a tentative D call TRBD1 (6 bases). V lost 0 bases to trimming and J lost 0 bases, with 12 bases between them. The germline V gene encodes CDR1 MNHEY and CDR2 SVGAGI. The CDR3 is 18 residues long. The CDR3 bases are TGTGCCAGCAGTTACTCTTGGACAGTACTCTCTGGGGCCAACGTCCTGACTTTC. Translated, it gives CASSYSWTVLSGANVLTF.

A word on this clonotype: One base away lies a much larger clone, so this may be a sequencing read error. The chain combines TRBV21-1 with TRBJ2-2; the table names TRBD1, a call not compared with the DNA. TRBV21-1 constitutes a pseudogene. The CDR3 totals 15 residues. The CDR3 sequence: CASSRTGPNTGVLFF. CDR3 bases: TGTGCCAGCAGTAGGACAGGGCCGAACACCGGGGTGCTGTTTTTT.

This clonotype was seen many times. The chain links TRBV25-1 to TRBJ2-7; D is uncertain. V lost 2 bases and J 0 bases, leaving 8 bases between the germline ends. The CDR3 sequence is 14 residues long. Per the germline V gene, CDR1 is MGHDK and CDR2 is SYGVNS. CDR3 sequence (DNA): TGTGCCAGCAGTGAAGGCTCACTCTCCTACGAGCAGTACTTC. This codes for CASSEGSLSYEQYF.

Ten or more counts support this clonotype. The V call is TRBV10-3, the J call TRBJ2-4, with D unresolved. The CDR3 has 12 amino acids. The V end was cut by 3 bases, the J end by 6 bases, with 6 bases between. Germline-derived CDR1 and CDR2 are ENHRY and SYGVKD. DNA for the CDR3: TGTGCCATCAGTGAATCCCCAAACATTCAGTACTTC. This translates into CAISESPNIQYF.

The CDR3, as DNA: TGTGCCAGCAGAGGGAGGTGGGAGACCCAGTACTTC. This gives the protein CASRGRWETQYF. The chain links TRBV28 to TRBJ2-5, with a possible D match to TRBD2 (6 bases). This CDR3 has 12 amino acids. Germline V gene lookup returns CDR1 MDHEN and CDR2 SYDVKM. Trimming took off 6 bases at V and 5 bases at J, with 10 bases between the two ends.

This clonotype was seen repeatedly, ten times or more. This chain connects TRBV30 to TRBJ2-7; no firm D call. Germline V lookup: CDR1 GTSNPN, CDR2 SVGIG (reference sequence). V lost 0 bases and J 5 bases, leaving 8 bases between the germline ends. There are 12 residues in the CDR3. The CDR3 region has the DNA TGTGCCTGGAGTGTGGGTAATCACGAGCAGTACTTC. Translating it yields CAWSVGNHEQYF. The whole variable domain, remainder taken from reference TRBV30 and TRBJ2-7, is SQTIHQWPATLVQPVGSPLSLECTVEGTSNPNLYWYRQAAGRGLQLLFYSVGIGQISSEVPQNLSASRPQDRQFILSSKKLLLSDSGFYLCAWSVGNHEQYFGPGTRLTVT.

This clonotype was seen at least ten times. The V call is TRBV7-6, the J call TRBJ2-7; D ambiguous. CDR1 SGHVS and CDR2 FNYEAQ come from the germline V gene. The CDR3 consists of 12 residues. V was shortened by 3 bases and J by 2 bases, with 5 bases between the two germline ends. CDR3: CASSLSPYEQYF. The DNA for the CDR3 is TGTGCCAGCAGCTTGTCGCCCTACGAGCAGTACTTC.

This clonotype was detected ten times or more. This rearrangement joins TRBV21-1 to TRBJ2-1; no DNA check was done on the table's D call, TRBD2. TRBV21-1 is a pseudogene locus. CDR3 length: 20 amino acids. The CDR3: CASSKAGTSGRTSSYNEQFF. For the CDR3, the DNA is TGTGCCAGCAGCAAAGCGGGGACTAGCGGGAGGACAAGCTCCTACAATGAGCAGTTCTTC.

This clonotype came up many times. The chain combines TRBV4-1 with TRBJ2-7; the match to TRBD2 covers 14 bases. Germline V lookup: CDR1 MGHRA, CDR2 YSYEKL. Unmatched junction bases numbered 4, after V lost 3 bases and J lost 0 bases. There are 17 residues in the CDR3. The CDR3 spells CASSQGLAGEVSYEQYF. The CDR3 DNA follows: TGCGCCAGCAGCCAGGGACTAGCGGGAGAAGTCTCCTACGAGCAGTACTTC.

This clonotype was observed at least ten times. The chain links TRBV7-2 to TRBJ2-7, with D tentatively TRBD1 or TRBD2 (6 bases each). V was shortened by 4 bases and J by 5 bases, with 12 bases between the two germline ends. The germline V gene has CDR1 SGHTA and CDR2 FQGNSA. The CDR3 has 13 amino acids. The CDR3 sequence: CASSSGGWDEQYF. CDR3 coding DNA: TGTGCCAGCAGCTCCGGGGGCTGGGACGAGCAGTACTTC.

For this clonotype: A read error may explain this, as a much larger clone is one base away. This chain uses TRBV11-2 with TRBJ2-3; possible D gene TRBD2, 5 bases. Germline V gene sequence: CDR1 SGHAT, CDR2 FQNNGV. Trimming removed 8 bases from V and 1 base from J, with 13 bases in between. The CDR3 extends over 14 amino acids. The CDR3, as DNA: TGTGCCAGCGAGGGTGCCTTACGCACAGATACGCAGTATTTT. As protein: CASEGALRTDTQYF.

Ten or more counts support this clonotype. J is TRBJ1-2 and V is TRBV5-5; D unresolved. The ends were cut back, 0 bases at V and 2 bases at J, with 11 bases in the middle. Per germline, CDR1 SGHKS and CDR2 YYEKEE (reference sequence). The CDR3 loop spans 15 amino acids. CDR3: CASSLAFVTNYGYTF. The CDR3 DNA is TGTGCCAGCAGCTTGGCCTTTGTCACCAACTATGGCTACACCTTC.